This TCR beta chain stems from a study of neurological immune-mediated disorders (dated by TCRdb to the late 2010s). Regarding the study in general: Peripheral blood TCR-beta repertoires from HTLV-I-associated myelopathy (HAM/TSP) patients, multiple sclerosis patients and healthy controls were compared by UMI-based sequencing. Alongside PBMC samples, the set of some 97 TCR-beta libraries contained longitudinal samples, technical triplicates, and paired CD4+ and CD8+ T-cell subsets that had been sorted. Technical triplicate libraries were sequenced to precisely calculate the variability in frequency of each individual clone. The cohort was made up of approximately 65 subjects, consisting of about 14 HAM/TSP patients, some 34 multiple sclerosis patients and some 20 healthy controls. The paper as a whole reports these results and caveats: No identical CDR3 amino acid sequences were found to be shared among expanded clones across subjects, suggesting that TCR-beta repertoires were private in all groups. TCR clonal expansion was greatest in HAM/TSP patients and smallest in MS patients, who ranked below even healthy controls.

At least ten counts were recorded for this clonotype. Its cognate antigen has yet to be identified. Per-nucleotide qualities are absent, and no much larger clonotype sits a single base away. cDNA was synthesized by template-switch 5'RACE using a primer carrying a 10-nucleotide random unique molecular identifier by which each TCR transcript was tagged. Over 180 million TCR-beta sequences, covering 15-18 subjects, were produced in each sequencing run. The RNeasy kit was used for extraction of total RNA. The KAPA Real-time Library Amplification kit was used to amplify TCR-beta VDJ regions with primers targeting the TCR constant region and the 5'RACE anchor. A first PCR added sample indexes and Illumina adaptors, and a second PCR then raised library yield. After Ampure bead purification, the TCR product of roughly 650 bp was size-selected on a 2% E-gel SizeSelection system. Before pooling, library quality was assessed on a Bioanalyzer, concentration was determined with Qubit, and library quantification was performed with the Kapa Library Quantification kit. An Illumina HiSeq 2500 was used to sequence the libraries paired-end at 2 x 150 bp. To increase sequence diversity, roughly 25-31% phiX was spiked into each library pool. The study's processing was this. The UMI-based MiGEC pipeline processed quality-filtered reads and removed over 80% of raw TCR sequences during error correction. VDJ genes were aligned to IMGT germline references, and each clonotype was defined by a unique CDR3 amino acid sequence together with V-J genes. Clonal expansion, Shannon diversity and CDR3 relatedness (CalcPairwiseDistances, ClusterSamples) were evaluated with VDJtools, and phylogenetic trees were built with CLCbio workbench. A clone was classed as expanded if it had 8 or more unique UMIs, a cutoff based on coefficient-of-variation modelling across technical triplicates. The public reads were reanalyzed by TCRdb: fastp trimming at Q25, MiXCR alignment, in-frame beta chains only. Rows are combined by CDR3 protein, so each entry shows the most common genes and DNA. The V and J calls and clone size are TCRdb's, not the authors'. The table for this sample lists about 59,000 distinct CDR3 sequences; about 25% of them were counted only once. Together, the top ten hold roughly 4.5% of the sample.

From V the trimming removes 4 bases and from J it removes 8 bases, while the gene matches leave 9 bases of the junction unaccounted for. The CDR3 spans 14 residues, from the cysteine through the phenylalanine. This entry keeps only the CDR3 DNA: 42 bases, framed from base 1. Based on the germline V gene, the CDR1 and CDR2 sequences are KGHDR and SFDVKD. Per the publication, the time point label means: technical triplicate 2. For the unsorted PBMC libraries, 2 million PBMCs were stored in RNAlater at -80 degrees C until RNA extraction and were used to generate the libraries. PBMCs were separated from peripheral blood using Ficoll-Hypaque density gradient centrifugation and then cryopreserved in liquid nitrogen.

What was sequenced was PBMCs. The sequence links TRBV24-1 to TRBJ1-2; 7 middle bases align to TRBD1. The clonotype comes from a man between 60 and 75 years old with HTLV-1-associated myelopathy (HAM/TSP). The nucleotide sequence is TGTGCCACCAGTGACCATAACAGGGGTGAGGGCTACACCTTC. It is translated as CATSDHNRGEGYTF.